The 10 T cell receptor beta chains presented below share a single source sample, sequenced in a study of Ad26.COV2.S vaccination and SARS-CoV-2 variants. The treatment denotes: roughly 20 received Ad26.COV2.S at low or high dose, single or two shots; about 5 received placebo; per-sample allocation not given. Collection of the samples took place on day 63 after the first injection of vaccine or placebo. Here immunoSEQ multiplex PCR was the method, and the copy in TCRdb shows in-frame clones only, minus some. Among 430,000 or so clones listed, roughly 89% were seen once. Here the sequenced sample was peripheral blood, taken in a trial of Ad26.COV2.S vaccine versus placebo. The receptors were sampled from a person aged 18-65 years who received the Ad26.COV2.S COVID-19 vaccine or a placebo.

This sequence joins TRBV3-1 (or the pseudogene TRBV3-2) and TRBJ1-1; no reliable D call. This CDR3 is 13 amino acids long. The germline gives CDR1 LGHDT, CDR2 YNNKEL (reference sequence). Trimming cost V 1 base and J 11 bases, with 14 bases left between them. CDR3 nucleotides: TGTGCCAGCAGCCAAGGGCCGAGCCCTTCGGCTTTCTTT. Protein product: CASSQGPSPSAFF.

CDR3 residues: CASSAWTRGETQYF. In nucleotides, the CDR3 is TGTGCCAGCAGCGCGTGGACTAGAGGAGAGACCCAGTACTTC. The rearrangement uses TRBV2 and TRBJ2-5, with 7 bases that match TRBD2. This CDR3 is built from 14 residues. Losses at the gene ends were 6 bases for V and 4 bases for J; bases not matched to a gene: 8. Germline V gene sequence: CDR1 SNHLY, CDR2 FYNNEI.

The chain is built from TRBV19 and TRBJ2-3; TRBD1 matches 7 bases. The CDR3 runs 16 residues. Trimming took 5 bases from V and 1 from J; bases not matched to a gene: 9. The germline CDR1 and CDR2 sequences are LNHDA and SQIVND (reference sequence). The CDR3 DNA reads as TGTGCCAGTAGTCGAACAGGGGCGCAAGGCACAGATACGCAGTATTTT. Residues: CASSRTGAQGTDTQYF. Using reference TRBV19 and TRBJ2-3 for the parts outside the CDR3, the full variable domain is DGGITQSPKYLFRKEGQNVTLSCEQNLNHDAMYWYRQDPGQGLRLIYYSQIVNDFQKGDIAEGYSVSREKKESFPLTVTSAQKNPTAFYLCASSRTGAQGTDTQYFGPGTRLTVL.

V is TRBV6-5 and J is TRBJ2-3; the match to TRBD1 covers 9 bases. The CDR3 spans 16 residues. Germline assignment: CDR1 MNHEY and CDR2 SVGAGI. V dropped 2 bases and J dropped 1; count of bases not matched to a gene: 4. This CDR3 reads CASSYLGTGRTDTQYF. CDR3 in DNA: TGTGCCAGCAGTTACCTCGGGACAGGGCGCACAGATACGCAGTATTTT.

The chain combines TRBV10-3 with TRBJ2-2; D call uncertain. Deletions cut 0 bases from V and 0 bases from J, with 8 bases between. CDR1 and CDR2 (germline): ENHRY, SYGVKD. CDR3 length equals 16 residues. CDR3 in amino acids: CAISESTTANTGELFF. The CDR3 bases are TGTGCCATCAGTGAGTCCACTACCGCGAACACCGGGGAGCTGTTTTTT.

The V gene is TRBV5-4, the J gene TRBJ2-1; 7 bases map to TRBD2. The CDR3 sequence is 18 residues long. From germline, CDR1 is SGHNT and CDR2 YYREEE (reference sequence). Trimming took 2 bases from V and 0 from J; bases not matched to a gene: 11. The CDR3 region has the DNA TGTGCCAGCAGCTTACAGGAAGTAGCGGGTGTCTCCTACAATGAGCAGTTCTTC. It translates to CASSLQEVAGVSYNEQFF.

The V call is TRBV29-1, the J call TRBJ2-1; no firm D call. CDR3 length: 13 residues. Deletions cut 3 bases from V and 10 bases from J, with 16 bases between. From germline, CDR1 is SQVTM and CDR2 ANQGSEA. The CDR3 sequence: CSVDYLGLGEQFF. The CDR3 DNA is TGCAGCGTTGATTACCTAGGGCTGGGCGAGCAGTTCTTC.

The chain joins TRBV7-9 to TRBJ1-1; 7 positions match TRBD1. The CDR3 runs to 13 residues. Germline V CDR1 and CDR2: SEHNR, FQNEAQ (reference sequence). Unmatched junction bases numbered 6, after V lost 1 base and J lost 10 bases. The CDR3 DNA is TGTGCCAGCAGCTTAGAACAGGGGACGGGAGCTTTCTTT. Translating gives CASSLEQGTGAFF.

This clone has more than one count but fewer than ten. CDR3 DNA: TGTGCCAGCAGCCGAGGGGGGGCCTCTAATGAAAAACTGTTTTTT. It yields the protein CASSRGGASNEKLFF. This chain links TRBV4-2 with TRBJ1-4; possible D gene TRBD1, 6 bases. The CDR3 is 15 residues long. V was clipped by 4 bases and J by 3 bases, with 12 bases between them. Germline V gene lookup returns CDR1 LGHNA and CDR2 YNFKEQ.

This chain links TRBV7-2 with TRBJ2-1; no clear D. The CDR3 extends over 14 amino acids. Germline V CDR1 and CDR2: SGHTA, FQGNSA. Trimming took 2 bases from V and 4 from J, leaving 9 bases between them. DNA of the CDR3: TGTGCCAGCAGCTTACTGGCATCTTACAATGAGCAGTTCTTC. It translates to CASSLLASYNEQFF.